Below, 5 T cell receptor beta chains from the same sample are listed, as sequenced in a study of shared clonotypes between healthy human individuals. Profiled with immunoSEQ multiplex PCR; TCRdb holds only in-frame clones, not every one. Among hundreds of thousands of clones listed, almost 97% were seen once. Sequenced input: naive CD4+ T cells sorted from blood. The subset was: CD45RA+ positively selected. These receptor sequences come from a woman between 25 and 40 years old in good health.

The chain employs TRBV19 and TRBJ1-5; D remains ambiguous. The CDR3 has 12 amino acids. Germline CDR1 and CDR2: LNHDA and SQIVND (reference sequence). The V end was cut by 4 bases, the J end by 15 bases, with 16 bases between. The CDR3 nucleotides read TGTGCCAGTAGTACCCCCACCGCACCATCGCATTTT. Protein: CASSTPTAPSHF.

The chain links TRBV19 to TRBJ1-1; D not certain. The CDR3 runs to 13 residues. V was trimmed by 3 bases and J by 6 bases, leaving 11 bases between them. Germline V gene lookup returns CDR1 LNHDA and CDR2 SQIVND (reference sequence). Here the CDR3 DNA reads TGTGCCAGTAGTATCAGTATCCACGCTGAAGCTTTCTTT. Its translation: CASSISIHAEAFF.

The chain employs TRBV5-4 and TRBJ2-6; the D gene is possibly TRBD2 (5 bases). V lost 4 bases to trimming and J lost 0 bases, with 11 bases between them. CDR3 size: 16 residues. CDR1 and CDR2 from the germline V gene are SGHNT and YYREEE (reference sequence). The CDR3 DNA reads TGTGCCAGCAGCCCTGCCAGCGGCTCTGGGGCCAACGTCCTGACTTTC. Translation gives CASSPASGSGANVLTF.

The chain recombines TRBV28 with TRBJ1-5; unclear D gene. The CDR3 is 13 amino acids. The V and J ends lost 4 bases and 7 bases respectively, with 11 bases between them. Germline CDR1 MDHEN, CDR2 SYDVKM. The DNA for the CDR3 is TGTGCCAGCAGTTCAGAAGGACTGCAGCCCCAGCATTTT. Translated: CASSSEGLQPQHF. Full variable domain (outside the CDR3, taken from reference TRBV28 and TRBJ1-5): DVKVTQSSRYLVKRTGEKVFLECVQDMDHENMFWYRQDPGLGLRLIYFSYDVKMKEKGDIPEGYSVSREKKERFSLILESASTNQTSMYLCASSSEGLQPQHFGDGTRLSIL.

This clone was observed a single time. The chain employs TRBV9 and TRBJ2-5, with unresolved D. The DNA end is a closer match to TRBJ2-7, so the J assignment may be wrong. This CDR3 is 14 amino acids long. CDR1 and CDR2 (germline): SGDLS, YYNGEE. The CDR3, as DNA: TGTGCCAGCAGCGTTATTCCGGGCTCCTACGAGCAGTACTTC. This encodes CASSVIPGSYEQYF.